These 4 T cell receptor beta chains were all obtained from the same sample, sequenced in a study of cytomegalovirus exposure and HLA in healthy donors. Sequenced by immunoSEQ multiplex PCR; TCRdb stores in-frame clones only, minus some. The data contain some 140,000 clones, around nine tenths of them seen just once; the ten biggest clones take up 20% to 25%. Sequenced material: PBMCs. The receptors shown here come from a man aged 18 to 35 in good health and CMV-seropositive.

Turning to this clone: In the same sample, other DNA sequences code for this CDR3. The chain joins TRBV30 to TRBJ1-5; perhaps TRBD1 as D (5 bases). This CDR3 comprises 13 residues. Trimming took off 1 base at V and 7 bases at J, with 11 bases between the two ends. Germline V gives CDR1 GTSNPN, CDR2 SVGIG (reference sequence). The CDR3 DNA reads TGTGCCTGGAGTGCAGGGACTTCACAGCCCCAGCATTTT. Translated, it gives CAWSAGTSQPQHF.

The chain joins TRBV6-6 to TRBJ1-1, with D possibly matching TRBD1 (5 bases). The CDR3 runs 13 residues. CDR1 and CDR2 (germline): MNHNY, SVGAGI (reference sequence). With 2 bases removed from V and 1 base from J, the gap between germline ends came to 5 bases. The CDR3 region has the DNA TGTGCCAGCAGTTACACAGGGAACACTGAAGCTTTCTTT. Residues: CASSYTGNTEAFF.

This clone was seen only once. The gene calls are TRBV7-3 and TRBJ1-4, with 12 bases aligning to TRBD1. V lost 4 bases, J lost 7 bases, and 10 bases stayed unmatched. The germline gives CDR1 SGHTA, CDR2 FQGTGA. The CDR3 length is 17 residues. The CDR3 region has the DNA TGTGCCAGCAGCTCCCGGGACAGGGGGCGGGAGGGTGAAAAACTGTTTTTT. This sequence encodes CASSSRDRGREGEKLFF.

The rearrangement joins TRBV7-8 to TRBJ2-7; 7 nucleotides line up with TRBD2. With V trimmed by 4 bases and J by 7 bases, 13 bases remained unmatched. CDR1 and CDR2 from the germline V gene are SGHVS and FQNEAQ. The CDR3 loop spans 15 amino acids. For the CDR3, the DNA is TGTGCCAGCAGCTCCGGGGCTGCGGGAGCTCGTGAGCAGTACTTC. Residues: CASSSGAAGAREQYF.